This T cell receptor beta chain was recorded in a study of T cell responses to AZD1222 COVID-19 vaccine. The study's findings and limits: Clonal diversity was possibly underestimated, and the donors were mostly white British, with more females. Unmutated regions of variants are reportedly targeted by nearly half of spike-specific TCRs.

The CDR3 is 17 amino acids. The germline CDR1 and CDR2 sequences are MDHEN and SYDVKM. Trimming at V came to 4 bases and at J to 2 bases, leaving 12 bases not matched to a gene. Details on this clone: Its specificity is unknown.

Data came from immunoSEQ multiplex PCR; TCRdb stores just in-frame clones and leaves some out. Of around 99,000 clones listed, under 95% were seen once; the top ten hold 6.2%. Sequencing used peripheral blood, obtained 28 days after the second AZD1222 dose. The sequence derives from an adult who received the AZD1222 COVID-19 vaccine. This chain links TRBV28 with TRBJ2-7, with TRBD1 matching over 9 bases. This chain's CDR3 is CASSSAPGTGIPYEQYF. CDR3 DNA sequence: TGTGCCAGCAGTTCGGCCCCCGGGACAGGGATTCCCTACGAGCAGTACTTC. The complete variable domain, with remaining parts taken from reference TRBV28 and TRBJ2-7, reads DVKVTQSSRYLVKRTGEKVFLECVQDMDHENMFWYRQDPGLGLRLIYFSYDVKMKEKGDIPEGYSVSREKKERFSLILESASTNQTSMYLCASSSAPGTGIPYEQYFGPGTRLTVT.